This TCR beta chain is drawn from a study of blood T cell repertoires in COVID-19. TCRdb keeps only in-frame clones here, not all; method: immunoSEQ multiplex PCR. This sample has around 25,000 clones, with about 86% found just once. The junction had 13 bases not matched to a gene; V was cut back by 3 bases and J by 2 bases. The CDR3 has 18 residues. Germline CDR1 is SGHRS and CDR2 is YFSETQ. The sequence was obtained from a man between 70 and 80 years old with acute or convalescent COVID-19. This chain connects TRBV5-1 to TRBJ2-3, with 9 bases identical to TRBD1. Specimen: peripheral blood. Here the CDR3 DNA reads TGCGCCAGCAGCTCCCGCTTCACAGGGGGCGGGACCACAGATACGCAGTATTTT. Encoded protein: CASSSRFTGGGTTDTQYF.